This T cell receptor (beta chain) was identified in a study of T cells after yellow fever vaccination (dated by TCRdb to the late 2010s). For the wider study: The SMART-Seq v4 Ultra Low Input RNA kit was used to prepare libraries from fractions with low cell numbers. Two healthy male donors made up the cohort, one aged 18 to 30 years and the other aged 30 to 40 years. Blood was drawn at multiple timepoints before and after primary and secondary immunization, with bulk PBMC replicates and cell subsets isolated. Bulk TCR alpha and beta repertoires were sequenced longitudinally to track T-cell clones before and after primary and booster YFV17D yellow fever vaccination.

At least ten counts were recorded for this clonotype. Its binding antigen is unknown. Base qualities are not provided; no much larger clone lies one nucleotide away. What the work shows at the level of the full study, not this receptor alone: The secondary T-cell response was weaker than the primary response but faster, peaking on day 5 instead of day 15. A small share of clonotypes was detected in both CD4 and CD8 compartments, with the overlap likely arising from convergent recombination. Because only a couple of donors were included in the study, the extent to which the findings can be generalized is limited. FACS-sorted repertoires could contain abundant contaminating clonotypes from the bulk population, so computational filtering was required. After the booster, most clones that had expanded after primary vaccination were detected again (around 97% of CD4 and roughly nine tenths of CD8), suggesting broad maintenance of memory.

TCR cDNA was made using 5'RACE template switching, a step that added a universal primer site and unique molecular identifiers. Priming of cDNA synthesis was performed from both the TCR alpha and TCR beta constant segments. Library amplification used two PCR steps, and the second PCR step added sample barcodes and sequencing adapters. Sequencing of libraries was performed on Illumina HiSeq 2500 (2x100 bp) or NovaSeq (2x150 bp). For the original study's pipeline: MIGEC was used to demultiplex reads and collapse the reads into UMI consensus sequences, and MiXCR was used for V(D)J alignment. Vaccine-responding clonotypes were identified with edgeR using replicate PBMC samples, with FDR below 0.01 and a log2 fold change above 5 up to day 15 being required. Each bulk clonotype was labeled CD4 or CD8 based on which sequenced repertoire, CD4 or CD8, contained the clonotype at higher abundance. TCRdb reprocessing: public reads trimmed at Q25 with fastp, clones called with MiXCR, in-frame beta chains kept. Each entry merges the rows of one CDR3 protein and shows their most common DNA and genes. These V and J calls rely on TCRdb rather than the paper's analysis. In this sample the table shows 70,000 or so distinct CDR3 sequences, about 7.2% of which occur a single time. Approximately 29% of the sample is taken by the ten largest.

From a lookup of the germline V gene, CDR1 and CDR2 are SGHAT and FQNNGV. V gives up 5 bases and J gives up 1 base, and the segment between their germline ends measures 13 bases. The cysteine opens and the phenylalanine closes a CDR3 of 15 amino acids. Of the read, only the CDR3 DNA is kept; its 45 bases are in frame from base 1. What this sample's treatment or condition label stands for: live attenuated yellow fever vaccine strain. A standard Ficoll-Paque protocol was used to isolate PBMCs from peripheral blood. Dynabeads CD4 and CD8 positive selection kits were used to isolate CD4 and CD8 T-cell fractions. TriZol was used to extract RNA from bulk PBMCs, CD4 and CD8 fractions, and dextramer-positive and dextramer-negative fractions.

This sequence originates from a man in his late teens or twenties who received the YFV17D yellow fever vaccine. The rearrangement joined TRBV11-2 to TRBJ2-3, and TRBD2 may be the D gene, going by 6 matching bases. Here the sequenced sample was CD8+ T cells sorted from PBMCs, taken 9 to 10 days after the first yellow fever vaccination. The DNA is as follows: TGTGCCAGCAGCGGGACTCGAGGGGGCACAGATACGCAGTATTTT. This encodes CASSGTRGGTDTQYF.